This T cell receptor beta chain originates from a study of cytomegalovirus exposure and HLA in healthy donors. Primers: 60 Vbeta forward and 13 Jbeta reverse. Sequencing was performed with immunoSEQ multiplex PCR; in TCRdb, only in-frame clones are kept and a portion is missing. Of about 170,000 clones listed, 85% were seen once; the top ten hold over 2%. This clone has only one observation. The donors comprised healthy bone marrow donors. Nominally healthy donors provided the samples, though records likely missed some immune exposures. Trimming stripped 5 bases from V and 7 bases from J, with 11 bases between. Looked up from germline, CDR1 is DFQATT and CDR2 is SNEGSKA (reference sequence). The CDR3 is 11 amino acids.

This TCR came from a man aged 25-45 years in good health and CMV-seropositive. Material for sequencing was PBMCs. This rearrangement joins TRBV20-1 to TRBJ1-2, with D maybe TRBD1 (5 bases). The CDR3 bases are TGCAGTGCTCGGCAGGGTCGTGGCTACACCTTC. Amino acids: CSARQGRGYTF.